This entry features one TCR beta chain sequence. Per germline, CDR1 SNHLY and CDR2 FYNNEI. The CDR3 extends over 18 amino acids. V was clipped by 5 bases and J by 1 base; unmatched bases: 16. The data belong to a study of cytomegalovirus exposure and HLA in healthy donors. 60 Vbeta and 13 Jbeta primers were used in PCR. TCRdb's copy holds only in-frame clones and misses some; the assay was immunoSEQ multiplex PCR. The sample consists of over 75,000 clones, 64% of them appearing once. Sequenced material: PBMCs. This receptor was identified in a human donor in good health. The chain is built from TRBV2 and TRBJ1-1, with TRBD1 identical over 7 bases. CDR3 region: CASSISQTGTEANTEAFF. The DNA for the CDR3 is TGTGCCAGCAGTATTAGTCAAACAGGGACAGAGGCGAACACTGAAGCTTTCTTT.